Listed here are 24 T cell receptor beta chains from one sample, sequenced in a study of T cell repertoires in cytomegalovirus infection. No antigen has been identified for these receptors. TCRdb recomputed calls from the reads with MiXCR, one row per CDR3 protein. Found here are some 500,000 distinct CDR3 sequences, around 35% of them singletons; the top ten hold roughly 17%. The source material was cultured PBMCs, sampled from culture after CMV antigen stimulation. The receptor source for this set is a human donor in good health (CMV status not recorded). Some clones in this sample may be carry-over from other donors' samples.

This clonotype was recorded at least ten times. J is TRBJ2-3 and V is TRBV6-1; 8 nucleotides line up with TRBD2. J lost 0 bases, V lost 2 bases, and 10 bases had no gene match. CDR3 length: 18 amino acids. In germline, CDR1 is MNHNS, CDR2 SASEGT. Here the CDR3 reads CASSETYNSGASTDTQYF. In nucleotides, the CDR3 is TGTGCCAGCAGTGAAACCTATAATAGCGGGGCTAGCACAGATACGCAGTATTTT.

The DNA of the CDR3 is TGTGCCAGCAGGGCAGGGACTGGAAACACCATATATTTT. The encoded protein is CASRAGTGNTIYF. This sequence joins TRBV27 and TRBJ1-3, with D maybe TRBD1 (5 bases). Germline CDR1 reads MNHEY; CDR2 reads SMNVEV (reference sequence). The V gene lost 6 bases and the J gene lost 2 bases, with 8 bases spanning the gap. The CDR3 totals 13 residues.

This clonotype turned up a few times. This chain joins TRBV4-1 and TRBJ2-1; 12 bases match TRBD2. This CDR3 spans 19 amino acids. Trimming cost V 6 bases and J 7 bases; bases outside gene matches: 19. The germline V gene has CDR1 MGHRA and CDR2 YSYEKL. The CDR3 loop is CASRQLLASGRVLENEQFF. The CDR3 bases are TGCGCCAGCAGGCAACTTTTAGCTAGCGGGAGGGTATTGGAGAATGAGCAGTTCTTC.

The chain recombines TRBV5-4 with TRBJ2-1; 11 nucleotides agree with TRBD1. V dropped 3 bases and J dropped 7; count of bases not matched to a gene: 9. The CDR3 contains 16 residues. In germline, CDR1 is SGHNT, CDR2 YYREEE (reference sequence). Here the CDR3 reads CASSSRGQGATNEQFF. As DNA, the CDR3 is TGTGCCAGCAGCTCCCGAGGACAGGGGGCGACTAATGAGCAGTTCTTC.

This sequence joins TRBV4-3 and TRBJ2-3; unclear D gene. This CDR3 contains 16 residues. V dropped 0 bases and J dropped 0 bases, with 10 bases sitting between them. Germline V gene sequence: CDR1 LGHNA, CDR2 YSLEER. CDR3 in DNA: TGCGCCAGCAGCCAAGAGGACGAGACTAGCACAGATACGCAGTATTTT. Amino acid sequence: CASSQEDETSTDTQYF.

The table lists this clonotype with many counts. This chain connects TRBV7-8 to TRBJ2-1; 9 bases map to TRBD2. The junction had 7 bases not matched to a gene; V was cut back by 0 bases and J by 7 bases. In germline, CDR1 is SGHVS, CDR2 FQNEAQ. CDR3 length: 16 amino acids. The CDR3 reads CASSLAGGRGRNEQFF. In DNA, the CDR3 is TGTGCCAGCAGCTTAGCGGGCGGGAGGGGTAGAAATGAGCAGTTCTTC.

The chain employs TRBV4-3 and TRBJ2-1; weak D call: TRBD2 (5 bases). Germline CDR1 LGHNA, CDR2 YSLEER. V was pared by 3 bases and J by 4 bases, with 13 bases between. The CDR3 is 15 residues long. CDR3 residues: CASSQARTGYNEQFF. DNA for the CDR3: TGCGCCAGCAGCCAGGCAAGGACTGGATACAATGAGCAGTTCTTC.

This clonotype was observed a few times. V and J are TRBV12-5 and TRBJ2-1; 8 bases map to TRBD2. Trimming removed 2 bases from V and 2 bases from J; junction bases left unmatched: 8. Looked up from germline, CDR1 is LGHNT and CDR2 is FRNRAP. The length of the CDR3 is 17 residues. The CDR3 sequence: CASGLLSTSGAYNEQFF. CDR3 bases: TGTGCTAGTGGTTTGCTCTCAACTAGCGGAGCCTACAATGAGCAGTTCTTC.

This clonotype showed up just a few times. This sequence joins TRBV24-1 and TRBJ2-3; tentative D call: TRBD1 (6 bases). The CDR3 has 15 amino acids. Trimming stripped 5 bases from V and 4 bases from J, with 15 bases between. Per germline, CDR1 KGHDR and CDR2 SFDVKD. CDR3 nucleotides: TGTGCCACCAGTGTCGAAACAGGGCTTGCAGATACGCAGTATTTT. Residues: CATSVETGLADTQYF.

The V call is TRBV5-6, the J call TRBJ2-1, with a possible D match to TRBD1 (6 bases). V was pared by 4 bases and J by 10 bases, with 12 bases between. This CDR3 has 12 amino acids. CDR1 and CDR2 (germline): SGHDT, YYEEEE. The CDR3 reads CASSVWGQEQFF. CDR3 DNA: TGTGCCAGCAGCGTGTGGGGACAAGAGCAGTTCTTC.

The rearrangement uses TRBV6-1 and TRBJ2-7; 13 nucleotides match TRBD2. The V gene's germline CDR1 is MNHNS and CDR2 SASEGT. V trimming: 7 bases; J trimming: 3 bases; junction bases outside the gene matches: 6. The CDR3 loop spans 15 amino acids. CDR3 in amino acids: CASTQGTSGDYEQYF. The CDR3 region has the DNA TGTGCCAGCACCCAGGGGACTAGCGGGGACTACGAGCAGTACTTC.

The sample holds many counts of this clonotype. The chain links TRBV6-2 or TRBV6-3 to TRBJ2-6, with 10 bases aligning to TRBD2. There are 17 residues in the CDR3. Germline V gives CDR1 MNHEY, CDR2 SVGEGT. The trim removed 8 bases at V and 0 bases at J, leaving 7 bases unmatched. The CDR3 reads CASDGGLAYSGANVLTF. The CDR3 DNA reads TGTGCCAGCGACGGGGGACTAGCGTACTCTGGGGCCAACGTCCTGACTTTC.

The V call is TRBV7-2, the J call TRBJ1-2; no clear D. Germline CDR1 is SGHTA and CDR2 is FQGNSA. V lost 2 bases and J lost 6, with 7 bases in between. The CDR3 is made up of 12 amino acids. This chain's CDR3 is CASSLHRDGYTF. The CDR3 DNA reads TGTGCCAGCAGCTTACACAGAGATGGCTACACCTTC.

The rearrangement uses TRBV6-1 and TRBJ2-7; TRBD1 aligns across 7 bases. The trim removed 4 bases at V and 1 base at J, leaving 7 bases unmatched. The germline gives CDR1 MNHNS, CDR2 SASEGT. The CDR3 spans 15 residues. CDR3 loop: CASSGRPGQSYEQYF. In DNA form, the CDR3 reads TGTGCCAGCAGTGGTCGTCCGGGACAGTCCTACGAGCAGTACTTC.

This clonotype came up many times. The CDR3 bases are TGTGCCAGCAGCTTGGTATTGGAAACTGAAGCTTTCTTT. This gives the protein CASSLVLETEAFF. This chain joins TRBV11-2 and TRBJ1-1; D gene unclear. Between the trimmed V and J ends, which lost 3 bases and 5 bases, there was a span of 10 bases. Germline values: CDR1 SGHAT, CDR2 FQNNGV. This CDR3 spans 13 amino acids.

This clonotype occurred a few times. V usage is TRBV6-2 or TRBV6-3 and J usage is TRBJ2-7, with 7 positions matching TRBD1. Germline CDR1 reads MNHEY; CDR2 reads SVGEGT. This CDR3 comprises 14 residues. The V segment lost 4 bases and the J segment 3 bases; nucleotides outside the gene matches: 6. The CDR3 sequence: CASSSGTAIYEQYV. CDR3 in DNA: TGTGCCAGCAGTTCCGGGACAGCCATCTACGAGCAGTACGTC.

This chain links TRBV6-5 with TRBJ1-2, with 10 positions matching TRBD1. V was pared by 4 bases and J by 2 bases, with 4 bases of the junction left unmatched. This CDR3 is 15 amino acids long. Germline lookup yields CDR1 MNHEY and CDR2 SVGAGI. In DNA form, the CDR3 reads TGTGCCAGCAGTTCCCGGACAGGGGGGAACTATGGCTACACCTTC. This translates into CASSSRTGGNYGYTF.

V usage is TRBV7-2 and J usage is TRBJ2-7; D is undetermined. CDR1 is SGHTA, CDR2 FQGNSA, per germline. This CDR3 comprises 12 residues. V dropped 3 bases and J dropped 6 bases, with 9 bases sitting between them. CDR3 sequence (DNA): TGTGCCAGCAGCTTTCGGCGGCTCGAGCAGTACGTC. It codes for CASSFRRLEQYV.

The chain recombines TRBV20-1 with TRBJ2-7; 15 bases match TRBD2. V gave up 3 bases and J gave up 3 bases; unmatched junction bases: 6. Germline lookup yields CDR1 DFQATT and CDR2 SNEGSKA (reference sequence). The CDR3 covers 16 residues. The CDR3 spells CSARTGTSGRIYEQYF. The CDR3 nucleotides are TGCAGTGCTAGGACCGGGACTAGCGGGAGGATCTACGAGCAGTACTTC.

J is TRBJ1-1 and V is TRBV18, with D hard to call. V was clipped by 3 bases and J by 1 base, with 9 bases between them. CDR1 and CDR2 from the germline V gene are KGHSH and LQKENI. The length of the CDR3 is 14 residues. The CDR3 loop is CASSPLGANTEAFF. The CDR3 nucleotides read TGTGCCAGCTCACCGTTGGGAGCGAACACTGAAGCTTTCTTT.

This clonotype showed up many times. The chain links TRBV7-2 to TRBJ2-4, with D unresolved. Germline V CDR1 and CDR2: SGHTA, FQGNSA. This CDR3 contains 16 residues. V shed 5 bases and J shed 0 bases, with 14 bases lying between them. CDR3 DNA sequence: TGTGCCAGCAGCCCCGACGGTACTCTAGCCAAAAACATTCAGTACTTC. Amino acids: CASSPDGTLAKNIQYF.

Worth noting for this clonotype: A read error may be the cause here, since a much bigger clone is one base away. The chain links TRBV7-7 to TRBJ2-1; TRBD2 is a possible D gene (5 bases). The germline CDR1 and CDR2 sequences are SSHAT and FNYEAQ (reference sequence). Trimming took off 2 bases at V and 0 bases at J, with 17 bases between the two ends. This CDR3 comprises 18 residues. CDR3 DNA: TGTGCCAGCAGCTTAAGAGGGAGCGGCAAGGTCTCCTACAATGAGCAGTTCTTC. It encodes CASSLRGSGKVSYNEQFF.

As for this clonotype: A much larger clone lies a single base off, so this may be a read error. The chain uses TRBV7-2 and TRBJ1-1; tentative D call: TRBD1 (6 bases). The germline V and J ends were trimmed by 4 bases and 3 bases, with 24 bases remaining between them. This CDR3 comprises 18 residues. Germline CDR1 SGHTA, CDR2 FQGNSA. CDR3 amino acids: CASSSLCSGGKMDTEAFF. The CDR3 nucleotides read TGTGCCAGCAGCTCCCTGTGTTCGGGGGGCAAAATGGACACTGAAGCTTTCTTT.

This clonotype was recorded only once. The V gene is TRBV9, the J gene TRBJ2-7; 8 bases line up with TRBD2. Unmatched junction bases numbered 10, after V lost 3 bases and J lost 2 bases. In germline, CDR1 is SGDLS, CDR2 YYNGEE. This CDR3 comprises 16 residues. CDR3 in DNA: TGTGCCAGCAGCGCAGATAGCGGGACCGTCGCCTACGAGCAGTACTTC. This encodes CASSADSGTVAYEQYF.